There are many counts of the clone carrying this TCR delta chain. This likely reflects a read error, since a far larger clone is one base away. Additional DNA sequences in this sample encode the identical CDR3. TCRdb repeated clone calling on the multiplex PCR reads with CATT. The sample shows more than 70,000 delta-chain clones, roughly 0.9% of them seen only once. V was cut by 0 bases and J by 0 bases, with 16 bases left in between. This CDR3 region has 17 residues. CDR1 is GEAIGNYY and CDR2 is EKD in the germline V gene. The sample originates from a study of γδ T cells in repeated Plasmodium falciparum infection. About the study: Malian gammadelta TCRs were studied during no-transmission periods and across acute malaria episodes.

Bulk repertoires came from Vgamma9/Vdelta2+ or Vdelta2-negative gammadelta T cells flow-sorted from PBMC. This receptor was obtained from a pool of human donors (malaria-infected and uninfected, not separated). The sample comprised gamma-delta T cells from blood. This rearrangement joins TRDV2 to TRDJ1, with D tentatively TRDD3 (5 bases). Assignment of the J gene here rests on matching the DNA to germline, because TCRdb gives none. DNA of the CDR3: TGTGCCTGTGACACCGTCTCCGGAATACGAAACACCGATAAACTCATCTTT. As protein: CACDTVSGIRNTDKLIF.